This T cell receptor (beta chain) was recovered during a study of T cells expressing NK-cell markers. The authors made TCR beta cDNA libraries by 5'RACE template switching. This switching added a universal primer site and UMIs. TCRdb re-called the 5' RACE reads and shows each CDR3 protein once, DNA omitted. The sample table includes about 300,000 distinct CDR3 sequences. The CDR3 totals 12 residues. CDR1 and CDR2 from the germline V gene are DFQATT and SNEGSKA (reference sequence). The clonotype was recovered from a woman aged 18 to 75 in good health. Sequencing input: blood T cells: a sorted CD56 or NKG2C T cell subset, CD4+ or CD8+ T cells, or bulk PBMC T cells (not recorded which). The gene calls are TRBV20-1 and TRBJ2-3; lacking DNA, the TRBD1 call made by TCRdb goes unchecked. Here the CDR3 reads CSAPPSLGTQYF.